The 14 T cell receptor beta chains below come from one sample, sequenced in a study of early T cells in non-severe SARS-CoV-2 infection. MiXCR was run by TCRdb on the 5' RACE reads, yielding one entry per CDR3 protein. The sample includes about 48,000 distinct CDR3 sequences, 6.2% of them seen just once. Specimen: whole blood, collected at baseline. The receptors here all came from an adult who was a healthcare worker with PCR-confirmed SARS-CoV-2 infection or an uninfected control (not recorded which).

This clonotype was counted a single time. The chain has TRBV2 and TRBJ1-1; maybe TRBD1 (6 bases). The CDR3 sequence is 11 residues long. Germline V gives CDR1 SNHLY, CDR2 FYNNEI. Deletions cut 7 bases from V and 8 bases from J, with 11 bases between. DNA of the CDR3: TGTGCCAGCAACGGCGGGACAGAAGCTTTCTTT. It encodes CASNGGTEAFF.

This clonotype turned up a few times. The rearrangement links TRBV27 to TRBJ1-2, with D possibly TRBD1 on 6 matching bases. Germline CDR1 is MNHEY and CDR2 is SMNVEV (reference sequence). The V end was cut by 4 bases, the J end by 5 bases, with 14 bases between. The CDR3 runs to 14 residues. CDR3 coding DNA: TGTGCCAGCAGTTGGGGGCAGGGAGGGTATGGCTACACCTTC. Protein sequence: CASSWGQGGYGYTF.

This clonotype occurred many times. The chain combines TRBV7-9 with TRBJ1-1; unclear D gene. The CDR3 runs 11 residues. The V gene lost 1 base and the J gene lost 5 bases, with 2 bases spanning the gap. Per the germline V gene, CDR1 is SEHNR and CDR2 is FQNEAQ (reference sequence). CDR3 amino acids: CASSLVTEAFF. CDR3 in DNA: TGTGCCAGCAGCTTAGTAACTGAAGCTTTCTTT.

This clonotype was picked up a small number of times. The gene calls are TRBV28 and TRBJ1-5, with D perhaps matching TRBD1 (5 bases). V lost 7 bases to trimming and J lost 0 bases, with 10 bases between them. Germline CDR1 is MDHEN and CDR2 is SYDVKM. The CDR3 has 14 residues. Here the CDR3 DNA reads TGTGCCAGCATGGGGGGTTATAGCAATCAGCCCCAGCATTTT. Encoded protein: CASMGGYSNQPQHF.

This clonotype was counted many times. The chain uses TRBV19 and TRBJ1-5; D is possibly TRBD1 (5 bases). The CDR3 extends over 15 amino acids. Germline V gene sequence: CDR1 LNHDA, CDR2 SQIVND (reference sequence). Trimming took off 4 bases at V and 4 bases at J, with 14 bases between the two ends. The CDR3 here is CASSRGVGRNQPQHF. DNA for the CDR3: TGTGCCAGTAGTAGGGGGGTGGGGCGAAATCAGCCCCAGCATTTT.

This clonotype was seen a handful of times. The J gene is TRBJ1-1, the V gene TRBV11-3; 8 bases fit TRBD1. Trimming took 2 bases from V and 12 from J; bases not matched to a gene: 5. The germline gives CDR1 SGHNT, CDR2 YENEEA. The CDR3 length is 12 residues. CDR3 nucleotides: TGTGCCAGCAGCTTAAGACAGGGGAGAACTTTCTTT. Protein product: CASSLRQGRTFF.

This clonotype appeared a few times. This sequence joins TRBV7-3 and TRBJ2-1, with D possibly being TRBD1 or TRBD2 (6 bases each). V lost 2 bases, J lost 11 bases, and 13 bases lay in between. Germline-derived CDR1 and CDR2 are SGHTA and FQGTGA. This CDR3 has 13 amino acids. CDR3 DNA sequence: TGTGCCAGCAGCTTAGTCAGGGGAGGACAGCAGTTCTTC. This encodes CASSLVRGGQQFF.

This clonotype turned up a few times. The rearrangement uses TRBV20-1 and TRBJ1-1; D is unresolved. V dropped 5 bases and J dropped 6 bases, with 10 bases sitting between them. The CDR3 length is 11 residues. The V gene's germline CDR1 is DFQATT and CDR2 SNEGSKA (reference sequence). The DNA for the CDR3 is TGCAGTGCTTTCACAGTACCTGAAGCTTTCTTT. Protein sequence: CSAFTVPEAFF.

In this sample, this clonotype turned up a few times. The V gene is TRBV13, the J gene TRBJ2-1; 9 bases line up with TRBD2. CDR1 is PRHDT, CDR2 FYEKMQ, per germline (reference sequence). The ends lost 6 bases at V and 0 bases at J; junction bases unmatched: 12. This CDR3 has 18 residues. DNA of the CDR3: TGTGCCAGCAGGAGAACTAGCGGGCCAGGTCGCTCCTACAATGAGCAGTTCTTC. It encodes CASRRTSGPGRSYNEQFF. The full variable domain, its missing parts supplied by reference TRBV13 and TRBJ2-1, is AAGVIQSPRHLIKEKRETATLKCYPIPRHDTVYWYQQGPGQDPQFLISFYEKMQSDKGSIPDRFSAQQFSDYHSELNMSSLELGDSALYFCASRRTSGPGRSYNEQFFGPGTRLTVL.

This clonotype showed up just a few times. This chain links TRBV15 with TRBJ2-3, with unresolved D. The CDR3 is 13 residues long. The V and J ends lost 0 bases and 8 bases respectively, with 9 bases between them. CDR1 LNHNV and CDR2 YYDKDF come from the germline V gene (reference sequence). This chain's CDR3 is CATSREPAGTQYF. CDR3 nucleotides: TGTGCCACCAGCAGAGAGCCAGCCGGTACGCAGTATTTT.

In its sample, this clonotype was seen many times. CDR3 DNA sequence: TGTGCCAGCTCACCACCATGGGTTTCCGGGGACGAGACCCAGTACTTC. Its translation is CASSPPWVSGDETQYF. This chain links TRBV18 with TRBJ2-5; either TRBD1 or TRBD2 may fit D (5 bases each). The CDR3 covers 16 residues. Trimming took off 0 bases at V and 5 bases at J, with 16 bases between the two ends. Germline CDR1 and CDR2: KGHSH and LQKENI.

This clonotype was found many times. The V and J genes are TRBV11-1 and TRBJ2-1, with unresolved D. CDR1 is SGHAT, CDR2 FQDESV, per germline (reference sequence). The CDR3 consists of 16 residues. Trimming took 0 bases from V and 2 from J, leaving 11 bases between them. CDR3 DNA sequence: TGTGCCAGCAGCTTAGCTCGGGTCGGCCCCTACAATGAGCAGTTCTTC. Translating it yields CASSLARVGPYNEQFF. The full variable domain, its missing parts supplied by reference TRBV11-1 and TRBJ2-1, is EAEVAQSPRYKITEKSQAVAFWCDPISGHATLYWYRQILGQGPELLVQFQDESVVDDSQLPKDRFSAERLKGVDSTLKIQPAELGDSAMYLCASSLARVGPYNEQFFGPGTRLTVL.

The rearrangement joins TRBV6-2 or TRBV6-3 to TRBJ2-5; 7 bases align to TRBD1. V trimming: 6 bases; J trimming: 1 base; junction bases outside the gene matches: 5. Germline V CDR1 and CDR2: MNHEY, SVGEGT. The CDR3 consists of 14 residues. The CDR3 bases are TGTGCCAGCAGCATCGGGACAGCCCAAGAGACCCAGTACTTC. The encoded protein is CASSIGTAQETQYF.

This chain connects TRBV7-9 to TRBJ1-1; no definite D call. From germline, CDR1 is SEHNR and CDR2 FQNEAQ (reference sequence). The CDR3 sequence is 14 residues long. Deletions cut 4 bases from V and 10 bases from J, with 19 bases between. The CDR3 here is CASSSSRLVARAFF. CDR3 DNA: TGTGCCAGCAGCTCCTCGAGGTTGGTGGCCAGAGCTTTCTTT.